This T cell receptor beta chain came from a study of shared clonotypes between healthy human individuals. Deep-level running was used for the assay. Each PCR replicate run on unsorted PBMC took in approximately 310 ng DNA, around 30,000 T cell genomes. Assay used: immunoSEQ multiplex PCR; TCRdb lists only in-frame clones, some missing. The data show about 480,000 clones, 75% to 85% seen once. The CDR3 totals 13 residues. Trimming shortened V by 0 bases and J by 12 bases, and 12 bases separated the two germline ends. The germline gives CDR1 SGHVS, CDR2 FQNEAQ. Unsorted material relied on approximately 89 million PBMCs as the source of genomic DNA.

This TCR derives from a woman aged 40 to 50 in good health. Some clones in this sample may be carry-over from other donors' samples. Input material: PBMCs. The rearrangement uses TRBV7-8 and TRBJ2-1; weak D call: TRBD2 (5 bases). CDR3 sequence (DNA): TGTGCCAGCAGCTTAGCGGGTAAACGGGGGCAGTTCTTC. Amino acid sequence: CASSLAGKRGQFF.